The clone carrying this T cell receptor beta chain was found many times. Its specificity is unknown. Germline assignment: CDR1 SEHNR and CDR2 FQNEAQ (reference sequence). V lost 7 bases to trimming and J lost 4 bases; unmatched junction nucleotides: 14. The CDR3 runs 16 residues. The data belong to a study of CD8 T cells in ankylosing spondylitis. Quantitative 5'-RACE with molecular barcodes generated TCR beta libraries. TCRdb ran MiXCR on the 5' RACE reads and lists one entry per CDR3 protein. Of over 450,000 distinct CDR3 sequences in the sample, roughly an eighth were seen once. Regarding the study as a whole: Clones linked to the disease showed a CD8+ phenotype. They occurred at relatively low frequencies in peripheral blood. Enrichment of disease-linked clones was reportedly significant in matched ankylosing spondylitis synovial fluid. Made up of under 10 highly homologous variants, a TCR beta motif appeared characteristic of ankylosing spondylitis blood. Existing reports had already noted some motif variants in reactive arthritis synovial fluid and blood.

Specimen: blood, either unsorted or a sorted T cell fraction (not recorded which). J is TRBJ2-5 and V is TRBV7-9; TRBD1 matches at 8 bases. This receptor was obtained from a male donor with ankylosing spondylitis. In nucleotides, the CDR3 is TGTGCCAGCATCGCCACACCCGGGACAGGAGGAGAGACCCAGTACTTC. Translating it yields CASIATPGTGGETQYF.